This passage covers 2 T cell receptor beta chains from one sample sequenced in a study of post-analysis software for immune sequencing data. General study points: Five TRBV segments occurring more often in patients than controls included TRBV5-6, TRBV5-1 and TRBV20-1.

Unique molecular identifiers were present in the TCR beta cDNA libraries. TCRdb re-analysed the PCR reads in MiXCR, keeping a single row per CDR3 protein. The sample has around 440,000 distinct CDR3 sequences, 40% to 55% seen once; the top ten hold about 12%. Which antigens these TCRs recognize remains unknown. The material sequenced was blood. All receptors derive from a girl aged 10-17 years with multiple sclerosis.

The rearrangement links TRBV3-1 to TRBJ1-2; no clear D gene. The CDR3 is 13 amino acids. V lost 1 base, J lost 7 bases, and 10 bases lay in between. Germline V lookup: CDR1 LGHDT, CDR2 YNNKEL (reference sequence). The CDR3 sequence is CASSQVIGRGYTF. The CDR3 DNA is TGTGCCAGCAGCCAAGTCATCGGCCGTGGCTACACCTTC. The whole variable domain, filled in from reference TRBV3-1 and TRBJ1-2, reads DTAVSQTPKYLVTQMGNDKSIKCEQNLGHDTMYWYKQDSKKFLKIMFSYNNKELIINETVPNRFSPKSPDKAHLNLHINSLELGDSAVYFCASSQVIGRGYTFGSGTRLTVV.

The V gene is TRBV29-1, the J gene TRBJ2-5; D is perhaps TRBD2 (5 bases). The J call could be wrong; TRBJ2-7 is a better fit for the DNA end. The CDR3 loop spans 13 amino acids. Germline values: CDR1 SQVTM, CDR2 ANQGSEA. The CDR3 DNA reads TGCAGCGTTGCAGCGGACGGCATATACGAGCAGTACTTC. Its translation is CSVAADGIYEQYF.